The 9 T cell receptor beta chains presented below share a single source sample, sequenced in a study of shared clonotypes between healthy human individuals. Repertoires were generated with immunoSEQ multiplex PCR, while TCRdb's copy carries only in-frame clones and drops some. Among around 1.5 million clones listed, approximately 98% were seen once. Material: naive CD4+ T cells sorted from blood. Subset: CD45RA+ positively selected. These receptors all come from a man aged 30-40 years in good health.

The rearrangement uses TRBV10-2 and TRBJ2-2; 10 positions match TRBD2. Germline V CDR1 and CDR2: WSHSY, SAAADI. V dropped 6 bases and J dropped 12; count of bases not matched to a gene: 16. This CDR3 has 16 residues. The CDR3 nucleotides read TGCGCCAGCAGCGTAACTAGCGGGACCGGAGTAGGGAAGCTGTTTTTT. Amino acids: CASSVTSGTGVGKLFF.

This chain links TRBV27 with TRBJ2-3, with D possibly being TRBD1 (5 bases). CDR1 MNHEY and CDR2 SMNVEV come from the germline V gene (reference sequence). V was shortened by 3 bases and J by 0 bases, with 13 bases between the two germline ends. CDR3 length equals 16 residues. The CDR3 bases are TGTGCCAGCAGTTTCAAAGGGGCCTATAGCACAGATACGCAGTATTTT. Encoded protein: CASSFKGAYSTDTQYF.

CDR3 nucleotides: TGCGCCAGCAGCTTAGGACCACTCAATGAGCAGTTCTTC. It translates to CASSLGPLNEQFF. The chain couples TRBV5-1 to TRBJ2-1, with D uncertain. V shed 2 bases and J shed 6 bases, with 9 bases lying between them. The CDR3 contains 13 residues. Germline V gene lookup returns CDR1 SGHRS and CDR2 YFSETQ.

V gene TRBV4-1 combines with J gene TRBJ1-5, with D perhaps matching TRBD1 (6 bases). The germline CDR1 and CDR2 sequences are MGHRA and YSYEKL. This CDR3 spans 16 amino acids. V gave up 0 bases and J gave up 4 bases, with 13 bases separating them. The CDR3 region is CASSQDLGGANQPQHF. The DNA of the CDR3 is TGCGCCAGCAGCCAAGATCTAGGGGGAGCTAATCAGCCCCAGCATTTT.

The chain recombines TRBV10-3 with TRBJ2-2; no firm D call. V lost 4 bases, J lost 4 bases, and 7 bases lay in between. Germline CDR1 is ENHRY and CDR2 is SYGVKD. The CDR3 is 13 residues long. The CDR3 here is CAISGSITGELFF. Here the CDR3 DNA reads TGTGCCATCAGTGGCAGCATCACCGGGGAGCTGTTTTTT.

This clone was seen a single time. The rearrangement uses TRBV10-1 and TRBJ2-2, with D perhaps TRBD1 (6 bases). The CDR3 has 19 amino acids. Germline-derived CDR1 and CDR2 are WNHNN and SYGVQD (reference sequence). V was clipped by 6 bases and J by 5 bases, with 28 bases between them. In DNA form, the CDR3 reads TGCGCCAGCAGCGTAACAACTGGGCAGGGGCCCTTCTTGACCGGGGAGCTGTTTTTT. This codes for CASSVTTGQGPFLTGELFF.

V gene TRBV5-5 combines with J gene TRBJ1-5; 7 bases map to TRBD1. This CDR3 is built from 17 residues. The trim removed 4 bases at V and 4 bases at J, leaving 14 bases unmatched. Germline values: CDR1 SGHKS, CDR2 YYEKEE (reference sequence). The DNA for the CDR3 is TGTGCCAGCAGCCTAACGTTGGGCCTACAGGGGAATCAGCCCCAGCATTTT. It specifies CASSLTLGLQGNQPQHF.

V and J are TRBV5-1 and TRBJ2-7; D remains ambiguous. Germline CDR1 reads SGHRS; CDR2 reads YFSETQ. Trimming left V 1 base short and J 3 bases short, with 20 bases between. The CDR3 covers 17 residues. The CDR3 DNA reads TGCGCCAGCAGCTTGAGGTCCCCGTTTTTTCCCCACTACGAGCAGTACTTC. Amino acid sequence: CASSLRSPFFPHYEQYF.

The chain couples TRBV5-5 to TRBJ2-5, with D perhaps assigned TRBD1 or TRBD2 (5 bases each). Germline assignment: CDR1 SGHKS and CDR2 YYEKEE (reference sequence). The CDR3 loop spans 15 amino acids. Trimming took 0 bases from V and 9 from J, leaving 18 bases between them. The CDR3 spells CASSLAGTLQQAQYF. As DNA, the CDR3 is TGTGCCAGCAGCTTGGCAGGGACCCTTCAACAGGCCCAGTACTTC.